The source of this TCR beta chain is a study of blood T cell repertoires in COVID-19. Across the whole study: Acute-phase and convalescent COVID-19 samples originated in the United States, Italy and Spain. T cells, B-cell-depleted T cells, or PBMCs supplied cDNA or gDNA.

CDR1 and CDR2 (germline): SGHVS, FNYEAQ. This CDR3 has 13 residues. V lost 1 base, J lost 6 bases, and 6 bases lay in between. Methods used by the authors: Researchers report that nucleated cell counts were estimated from reference gene primer amplification. Clones were read by immunoSEQ multiplex PCR, and TCRdb kept only the in-frame ones, dropping some. That table furnishes V, J and clone size, whereas the DNA furnished D and trimming. The sample contains about 150,000 clones, 75% to 90% of which appear only once. Sequencing input: peripheral blood. This chain connects TRBV7-6 to TRBJ2-2, with D possibly TRBD2 on 5 matching bases. The TCR comes from a woman between 40 and 50 years old with acute or convalescent COVID-19. CDR3: CASSLGGSGELFF. The CDR3 DNA reads as TGTGCCAGCAGCTTAGGAGGGTCCGGGGAGCTGTTTTTT.